Below are 13 T cell receptor beta chains sequenced from a single sample in a study of PD-1 blockade in classical Hodgkin lymphoma. Every patient experienced relapse after autologous stem cell transplantation, and brentuximab vedotin exposure varied. Clones were sequenced by immunoSEQ multiplex PCR, and TCRdb holds only the in-frame ones, with some missing. The sample contains roughly 25,000 clones, roughly four fifths of which appear only once. The source material was peripheral blood mononuclear cells (PBMCs), sampled before the second cycle of nivolumab. The receptors shown here come from a human donor with classical Hodgkin lymphoma.

This chain joins TRBV30 and TRBJ2-1; possibly TRBD1 or TRBD2 for D (5 bases each). CDR3 size: 18 residues. CDR1 is GTSNPN and CDR2 is SVGIG in the germline V gene (reference sequence). Trimming removed 8 bases from V and 2 bases from J, with 28 bases in between. The DNA of the CDR3 is TGTGCCCAGATCGCCGACAAAACCCTACTGGGGGCCTACAATGAGCAGTTCTTC. Residues: CAQIADKTLLGAYNEQFF.

CDR3 bases: TGTGCCAGCAGACAGGGGAGAAACACCGGGGAGCTGTTTTTT. Amino acids: CASRQGRNTGELFF. The V call is TRBV27, the J call TRBJ2-2; TRBD1 matches 7 bases. Losses at the gene ends were 6 bases for V and 2 bases for J; bases not matched to a gene: 3. The CDR3 sequence is 14 residues long. Germline V gene data show CDR1 as MNHEY and CDR2 as SMNVEV (reference sequence).

This chain links TRBV4-3 with TRBJ1-2; 8 nucleotides align to TRBD1. CDR1 is LGHNA, CDR2 YSLEER, per germline. The trim removed 3 bases at V and 6 bases at J, leaving 6 bases unmatched. The CDR3 contains 14 residues. The CDR3 DNA follows: TGCGCCAGCAGCCACCCGGACAGGGATGATGGCTACACCTTC. This encodes CASSHPDRDDGYTF.

Only a few counts were recorded for this clone. The same CDR3 arises from other DNA sequences in this sample as well. The V and J genes are TRBV4-3 and TRBJ1-5; unclear D gene. V lost 0 bases to trimming and J lost 1 base, with 7 bases between them. Germline V lookup: CDR1 LGHNA, CDR2 YSLEER. The CDR3 sequence is 15 residues long. CDR3 DNA sequence: TGCGCCAGCAGCCAAGATGTCGGCAGCAATCAGCCCCAGCATTTT. Translation: CASSQDVGSNQPQHF.

This clone turned up a few times. This chain joins TRBV7-9 and TRBJ1-3; no clear D gene. Per the germline V gene, CDR1 is SEHNR and CDR2 is FQNEAQ (reference sequence). This CDR3 spans 13 amino acids. Trimming shortened V by 1 base and J by 1 base, and 2 bases separated the two germline ends. CDR3 loop: CASSLESGNTIYF. The CDR3 DNA reads as TGTGCCAGCAGCTTAGAGTCTGGAAACACCATATATTTT.

This clone was recorded only once. The rearrangement uses TRBV6-5 and TRBJ1-1; D may be TRBD1 (6 bases). Germline V gives CDR1 MNHEY, CDR2 SVGAGI. The CDR3 runs 14 residues. V was cut by 6 bases and J by 2 bases, with 13 bases left in between. As DNA, the CDR3 is TGTGCCAGCAGCTCAAGACAGGATAACACTGAAGCTTTCTTT. This translates into CASSSRQDNTEAFF.

The chain couples TRBV6-5 to TRBJ1-1; D is unclear. The CDR3 runs 13 residues. Trimming cost V 6 bases and J 0 bases, with 8 bases left between them. Germline loops: CDR1 MNHEY, CDR2 SVGAGI. This CDR3 reads CASRLTMNTEAFF. The CDR3 bases are TGTGCCAGCAGATTGACAATGAACACTGAAGCTTTCTTT.

The gene calls are TRBV28 and TRBJ1-6; D is unresolved. The CDR3 totals 15 residues. The V end was cut by 5 bases, the J end by 9 bases, with 17 bases between. Per the germline V gene, CDR1 is MDHEN and CDR2 is SYDVKM. The CDR3 coding sequence is TGTGCCAGCAGTCCCCCGAGGAGGTTGGGTTCACCCCTCCACTTT. Translated, it gives CASSPPRRLGSPLHF.

V and J are TRBV2 and TRBJ2-3; 9 bases map to TRBD2. V trimming: 4 bases; J trimming: 4 bases; junction bases outside the gene matches: 27. CDR3 size: 22 residues. CDR1 and CDR2 from the germline V gene are SNHLY and FYNNEI. CDR3 amino acids: CASSAIAGALLVKELESDTQYF. CDR3 nucleotide sequence: TGTGCCAGCAGTGCAATAGCGGGGGCCCTTCTCGTCAAGGAGTTAGAGTCAGATACGCAGTATTTT.

The CDR3: CASSLTIANYGYTF. Here the CDR3 DNA reads TGTGCCAGCAGCCTTACGATAGCTAACTATGGCTACACCTTC. V usage is TRBV14 and J usage is TRBJ1-2; D is unresolved. V was cut by 4 bases and J by 0 bases, with 9 bases left in between. CDR1 and CDR2 (germline): SGHDN, FVKESK. The CDR3 is made up of 14 amino acids.

This chain links TRBV2 with TRBJ2-5; perhaps TRBD2 as D (6 bases). The V end lost 6 bases, the J end lost 3 bases, and 11 bases lay between the germline ends. This CDR3 is 13 amino acids long. In germline, CDR1 is SNHLY, CDR2 FYNNEI. CDR3 DNA sequence: TGTGCCAGCAGCTCGGTAGCGGAAGAGACCCAGTACTTC. Its protein product is CASSSVAEETQYF.

The V gene is TRBV19, the J gene TRBJ1-2; 9 bases map to TRBD1. The CDR3 consists of 16 residues. Germline values: CDR1 LNHDA, CDR2 SQIVND (reference sequence). J was trimmed by 5 bases and V by 3 bases; bases with no gene match: 10. CDR3 coding DNA: TGTGCCAGTAGTATGGTTGTGGGGACAGGGACATATGGCTACACCTTC. Amino acids: CASSMVVGTGTYGYTF.

The chain joins TRBV6-1 to TRBJ1-5; D is unclear. The length of the CDR3 is 15 residues. Germline values: CDR1 MNHNS, CDR2 SASEGT. V was pared by 6 bases and J by 7 bases, with 19 bases between. This CDR3 reads CASSDEDDGWQPQHF. CDR3 DNA sequence: TGTGCCAGCAGCGACGAGGACGATGGTTGGCAGCCCCAGCATTTT.